Following are 7 T cell receptor beta chains from one sample sequenced in a study of cytomegalovirus exposure and HLA in healthy donors. The study ran its PCR with 60 Vbeta and 13 Jbeta primers. Profiling relied on immunoSEQ multiplex PCR, and the TCRdb table lists in-frame clones only, not all of them. The table lists 100,000 to 150,000 clones, around 75% of them singletons. The material sequenced was PBMCs. The receptors shown here come from a man between 60 and 75 years old in good health and CMV-seropositive.

V gene TRBV6-5 combines with J gene TRBJ2-1, with D perhaps TRBD2 (6 bases). Germline loops: CDR1 MNHEY, CDR2 SVGAGI. V dropped 7 bases and J dropped 7 bases, with 20 bases sitting between them. This CDR3 contains 15 residues. Here the CDR3 DNA reads TGTGCCAGCACCCCCTTACTAGCCGGGTCGAATGAGCAGTTCTTC. Its protein product is CASTPLLAGSNEQFF.

The chain couples TRBV6-6 to TRBJ2-7, with a possible D match to TRBD2 (7 bases). The CDR3 covers 13 residues. Germline assignment: CDR1 MNHNY and CDR2 SVGAGI (reference sequence). Trimming removed 9 bases from V and 4 bases from J, with 16 bases in between. The CDR3 DNA sequence: TGTGCCAGTACCTTGGGGGGGCAGTACGAGCAGTACTTC. Residues: CASTLGGQYEQYF.

The V and J genes are TRBV7-6 and TRBJ1-2, with 9 bases fitting TRBD1. J lost 6 bases, V lost 2 bases, and 1 base had no gene match. Germline values: CDR1 SGHVS, CDR2 FNYEAQ. The CDR3 is 13 residues long. This chain's CDR3 is CASSLRTGDGYTF. CDR3 bases: TGTGCCAGCAGCTTAAGGACAGGGGATGGCTACACCTTC.

The rearrangement joins TRBV11-2 to TRBJ1-1; weak D call: TRBD1 (6 bases). Per germline, CDR1 SGHAT and CDR2 FQNNGV. The CDR3 covers 14 residues. Trimming left V 2 bases short and J 0 bases short, with 7 bases between. CDR3 amino acids: CASSLRGLNTEAFF. CDR3 sequence (DNA): TGTGCCAGCAGCTTAAGGGGGTTGAACACTGAAGCTTTCTTT.

The chain carries TRBV2 and TRBJ1-1, with a possible D match to TRBD1 (5 bases). The length of the CDR3 is 12 residues. Trimming stripped 11 bases from V and 0 bases from J, with 10 bases between. Per the germline V gene, CDR1 is SNHLY and CDR2 is FYNNEI. The CDR3 here is CALGGVNTEAFF. Written as DNA, the CDR3 is TGTGCCCTCGGGGGAGTGAACACTGAAGCTTTCTTT.

The chain links TRBV19 to TRBJ2-7; TRBD1 agrees at 8 bases. This CDR3 region has 15 residues. The J segment lost 0 bases and the V segment lost 6 bases, leaving 7 bases of the junction unmatched. Germline values: CDR1 LNHDA, CDR2 SQIVND (reference sequence). The CDR3 region is CASRRPGQDSYEQYF. The CDR3 region has the DNA TGTGCCAGTAGGCGTCCGGGACAGGACTCCTACGAGCAGTACTTC.

This rearrangement joins TRBV23-1 to TRBJ2-2; 9 bases map to TRBD1. TRBV23-1 counts as an open reading frame of uncertain function. The trim removed 2 bases at V and 4 bases at J, leaving 5 bases unmatched. This CDR3 contains 16 residues. The CDR3 nucleotides are TGCGCCAGCAGTCAAGGGACAGGGAGGATCACCGGGGAGCTGTTTTTT. This sequence encodes CASSQGTGRITGELFF.